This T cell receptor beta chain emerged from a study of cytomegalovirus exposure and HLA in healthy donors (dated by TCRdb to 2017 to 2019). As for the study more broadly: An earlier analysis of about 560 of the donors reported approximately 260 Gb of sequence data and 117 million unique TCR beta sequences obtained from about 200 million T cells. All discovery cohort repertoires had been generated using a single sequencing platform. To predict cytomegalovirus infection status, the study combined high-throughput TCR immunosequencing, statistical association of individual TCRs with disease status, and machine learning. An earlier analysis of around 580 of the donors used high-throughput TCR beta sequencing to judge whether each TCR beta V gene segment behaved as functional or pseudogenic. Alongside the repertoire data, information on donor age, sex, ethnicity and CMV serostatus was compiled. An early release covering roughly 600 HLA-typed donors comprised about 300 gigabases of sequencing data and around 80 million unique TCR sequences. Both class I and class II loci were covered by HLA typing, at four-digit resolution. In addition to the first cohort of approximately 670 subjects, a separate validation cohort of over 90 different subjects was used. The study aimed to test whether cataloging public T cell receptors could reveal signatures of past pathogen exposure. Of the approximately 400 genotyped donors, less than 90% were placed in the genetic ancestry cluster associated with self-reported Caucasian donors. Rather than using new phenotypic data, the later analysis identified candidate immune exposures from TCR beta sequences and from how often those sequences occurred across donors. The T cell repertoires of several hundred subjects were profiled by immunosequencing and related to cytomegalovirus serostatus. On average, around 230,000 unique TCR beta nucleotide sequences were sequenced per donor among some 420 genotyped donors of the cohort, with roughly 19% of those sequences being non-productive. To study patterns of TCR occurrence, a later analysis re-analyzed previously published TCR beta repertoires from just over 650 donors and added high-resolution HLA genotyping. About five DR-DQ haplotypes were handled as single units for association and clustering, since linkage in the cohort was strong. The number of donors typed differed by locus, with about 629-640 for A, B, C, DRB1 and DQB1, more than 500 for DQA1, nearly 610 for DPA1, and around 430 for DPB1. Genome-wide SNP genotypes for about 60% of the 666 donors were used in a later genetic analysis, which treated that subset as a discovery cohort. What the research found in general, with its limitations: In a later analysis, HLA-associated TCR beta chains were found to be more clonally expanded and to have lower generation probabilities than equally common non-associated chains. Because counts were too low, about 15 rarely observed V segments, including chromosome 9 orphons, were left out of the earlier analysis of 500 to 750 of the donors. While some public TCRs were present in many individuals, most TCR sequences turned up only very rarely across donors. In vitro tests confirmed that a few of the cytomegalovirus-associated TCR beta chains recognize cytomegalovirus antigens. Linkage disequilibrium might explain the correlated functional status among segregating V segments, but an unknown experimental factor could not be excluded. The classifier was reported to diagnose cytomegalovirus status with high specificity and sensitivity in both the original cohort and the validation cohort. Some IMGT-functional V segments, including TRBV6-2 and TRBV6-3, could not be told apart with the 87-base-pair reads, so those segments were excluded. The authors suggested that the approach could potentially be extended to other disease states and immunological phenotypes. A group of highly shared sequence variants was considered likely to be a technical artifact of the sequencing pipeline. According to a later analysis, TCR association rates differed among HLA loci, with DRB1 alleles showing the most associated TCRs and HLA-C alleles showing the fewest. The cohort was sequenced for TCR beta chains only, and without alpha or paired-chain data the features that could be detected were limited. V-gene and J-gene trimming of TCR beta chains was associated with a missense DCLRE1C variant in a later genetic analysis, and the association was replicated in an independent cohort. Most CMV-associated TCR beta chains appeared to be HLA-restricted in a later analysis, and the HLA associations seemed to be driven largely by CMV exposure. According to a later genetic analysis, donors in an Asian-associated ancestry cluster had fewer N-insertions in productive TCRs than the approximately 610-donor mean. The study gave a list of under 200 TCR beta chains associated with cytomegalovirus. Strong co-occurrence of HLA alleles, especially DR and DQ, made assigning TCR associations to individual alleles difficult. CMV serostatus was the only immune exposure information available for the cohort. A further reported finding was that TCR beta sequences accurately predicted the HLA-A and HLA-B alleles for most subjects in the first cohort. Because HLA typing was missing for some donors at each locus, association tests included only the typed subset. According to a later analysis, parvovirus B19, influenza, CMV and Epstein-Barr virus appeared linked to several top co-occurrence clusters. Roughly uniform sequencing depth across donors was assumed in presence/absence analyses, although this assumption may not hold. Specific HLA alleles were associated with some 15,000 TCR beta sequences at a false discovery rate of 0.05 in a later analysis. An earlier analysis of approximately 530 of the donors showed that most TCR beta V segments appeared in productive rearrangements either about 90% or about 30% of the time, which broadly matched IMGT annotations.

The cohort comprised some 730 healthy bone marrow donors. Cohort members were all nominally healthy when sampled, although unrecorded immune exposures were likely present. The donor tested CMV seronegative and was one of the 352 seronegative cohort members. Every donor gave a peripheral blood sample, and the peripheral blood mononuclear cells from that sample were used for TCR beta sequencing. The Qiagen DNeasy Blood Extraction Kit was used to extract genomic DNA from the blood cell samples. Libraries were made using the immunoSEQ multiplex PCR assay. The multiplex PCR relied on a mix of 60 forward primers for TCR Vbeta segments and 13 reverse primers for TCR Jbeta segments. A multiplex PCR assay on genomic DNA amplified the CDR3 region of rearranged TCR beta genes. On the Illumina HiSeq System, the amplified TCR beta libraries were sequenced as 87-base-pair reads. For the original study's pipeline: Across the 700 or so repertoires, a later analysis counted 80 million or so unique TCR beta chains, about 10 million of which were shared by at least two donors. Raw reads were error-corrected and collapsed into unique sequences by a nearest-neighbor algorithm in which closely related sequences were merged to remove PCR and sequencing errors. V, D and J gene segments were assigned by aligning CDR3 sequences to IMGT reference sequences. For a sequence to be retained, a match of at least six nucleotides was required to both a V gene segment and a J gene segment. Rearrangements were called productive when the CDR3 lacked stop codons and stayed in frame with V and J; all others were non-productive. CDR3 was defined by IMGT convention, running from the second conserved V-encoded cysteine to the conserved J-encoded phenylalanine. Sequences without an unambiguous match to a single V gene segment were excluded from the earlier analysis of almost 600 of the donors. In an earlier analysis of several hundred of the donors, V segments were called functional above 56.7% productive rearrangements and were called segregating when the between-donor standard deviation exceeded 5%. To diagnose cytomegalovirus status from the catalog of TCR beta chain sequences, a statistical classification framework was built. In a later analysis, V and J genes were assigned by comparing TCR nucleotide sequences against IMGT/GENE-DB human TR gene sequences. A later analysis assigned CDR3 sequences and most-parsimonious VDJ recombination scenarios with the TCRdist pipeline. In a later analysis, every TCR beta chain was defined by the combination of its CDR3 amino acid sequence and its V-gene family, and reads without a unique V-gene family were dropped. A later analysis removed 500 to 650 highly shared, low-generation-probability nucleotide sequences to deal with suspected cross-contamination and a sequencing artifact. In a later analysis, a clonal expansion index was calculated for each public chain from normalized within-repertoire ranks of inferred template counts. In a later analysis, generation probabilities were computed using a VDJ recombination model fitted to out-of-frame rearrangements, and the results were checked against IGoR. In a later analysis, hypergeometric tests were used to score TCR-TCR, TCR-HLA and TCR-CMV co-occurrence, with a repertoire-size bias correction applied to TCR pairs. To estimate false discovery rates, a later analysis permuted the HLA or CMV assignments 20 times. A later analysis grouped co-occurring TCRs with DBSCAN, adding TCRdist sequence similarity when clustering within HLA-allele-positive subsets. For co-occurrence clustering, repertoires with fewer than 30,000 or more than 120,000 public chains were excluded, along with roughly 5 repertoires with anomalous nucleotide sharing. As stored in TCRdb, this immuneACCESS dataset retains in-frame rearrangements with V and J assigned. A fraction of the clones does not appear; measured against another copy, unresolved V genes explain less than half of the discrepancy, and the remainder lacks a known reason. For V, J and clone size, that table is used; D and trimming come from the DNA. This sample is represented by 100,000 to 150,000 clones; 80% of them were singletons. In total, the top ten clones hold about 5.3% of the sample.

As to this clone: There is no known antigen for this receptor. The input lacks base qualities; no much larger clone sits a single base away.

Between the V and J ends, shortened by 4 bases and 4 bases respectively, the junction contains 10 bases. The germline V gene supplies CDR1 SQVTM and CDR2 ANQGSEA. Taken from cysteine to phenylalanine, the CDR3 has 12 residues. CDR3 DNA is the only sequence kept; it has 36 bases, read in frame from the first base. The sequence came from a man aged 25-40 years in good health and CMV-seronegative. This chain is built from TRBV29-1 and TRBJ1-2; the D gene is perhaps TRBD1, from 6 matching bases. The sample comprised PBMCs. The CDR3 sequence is CSVAAGAYGYTF. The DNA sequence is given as TGCAGCGTTGCGGCAGGGGCCTATGGCTACACCTTC.